These T cell receptor beta chains were read from a single sample in a study of blood T cell repertoires in COVID-19. Here immunoSEQ multiplex PCR was the method, and the copy in TCRdb shows in-frame clones only, minus some. The profile shows 200,000 to 250,000 clones, about 88% of them singletons. Sequenced: peripheral blood. These receptors were collected from a man aged 35-49 years with acute or convalescent COVID-19. The CDR3 runs from the conserved cysteine through the conserved F or W. A D gene is named only where the DNA matches it firmly. The size of a clone is reported for some rows only, either as once, few or many, or as a class for expanded clones.

d_gene: TRBD1
v_gene: TRBV2
abundance: -
j_gene: TRBJ1-1
CDR3aa: CASTLTGSGTEAFF
CDR3nt: TGTGCCAGCACCTTGACAGGGTCCGGGACTGAAGCTTTCTTT

d_gene: -
v_gene: TRBV25-1
abundance: -
j_gene: TRBJ1-4
CDR3aa: CASSEYGPAGGEKLFF
CDR3nt: TGTGCCAGCAGTGAATATGGGCCCGCCGGTGGTGAAAAACTGTTTTTT

d_gene: TRBD1
v_gene: TRBV5-6
abundance: -
j_gene: TRBJ1-1
CDR3aa: CASSPGQGVANTEAFF
CDR3nt: TGTGCCAGCAGCCCTGGACAGGGGGTGGCTAACACTGAAGCTTTCTTT

d_gene: -
v_gene: TRBV7-9
abundance: -
j_gene: TRBJ2-7
CDR3aa: CASSPPSSYEQYF
CDR3nt: TGTGCCAGCAGCCCCCCTAGCTCCTACGAGCAGTACTTC

d_gene: -
v_gene: TRBV16
abundance: -
j_gene: TRBJ2-2
CDR3aa: CASSQSRQLTGELFF
CDR3nt: TGTGCCAGCAGCCAATCGCGGCAGCTCACCGGGGAGCTGTTTTTT

d_gene: TRBD1
v_gene: TRBV6-5
abundance: -
j_gene: TRBJ1-1
CDR3aa: CASRNDRGTAFF
CDR3nt: TGTGCCAGCAGAAACGACAGGGGAACAGCTTTCTTT

d_gene: -
v_gene: TRBV19
abundance: -
j_gene: TRBJ1-1
CDR3aa: CASSPRVNTEAFF
CDR3nt: TGTGCCAGTAGTCCCAGGGTGAACACTGAAGCTTTCTTT

d_gene: -
v_gene: TRBV9
abundance: -
j_gene: TRBJ1-2
CDR3aa: CASSAWGGAHSPYGYTF
CDR3nt: TGTGCCAGCAGCGCGTGGGGGGGGGCTCACTCCCCCTATGGCTACACCTTC

d_gene: TRBD2
v_gene: TRBV11-2
abundance: once
j_gene: TRBJ2-7
CDR3aa: CASSLGFSGATYEQYF
CDR3nt: TGTGCCAGCAGCTTAGGTTTTAGCGGGGCCACCTACGAGCAGTACTTC

d_gene: TRBD1
v_gene: TRBV18
abundance: -
j_gene: TRBJ2-7
CDR3aa: CASSPAWTGDEQYF
CDR3nt: TGTGCCAGCTCACCCGCCTGGACAGGGGACGAGCAGTACTTC

d_gene: -
v_gene: TRBV9
abundance: -
j_gene: TRBJ1-2
CDR3aa: CASSLDTAYGYTF
CDR3nt: TGTGCCAGCAGCCTGGACACAGCCTATGGCTACACCTTC

d_gene: TRBD2
v_gene: TRBV9
abundance: -
j_gene: TRBJ2-1
CDR3aa: CASSVGGLPSYNEQFF
CDR3nt: TGTGCCAGCAGCGTAGGGGGACTACCCTCCTACAATGAGCAGTTCTTC

d_gene: TRBD1
v_gene: TRBV19
abundance: once
j_gene: TRBJ1-2
CDR3aa: CASSPTGVNGYTF
CDR3nt: TGTGCCAGTAGTCCGACAGGGGTTAATGGCTACACCTTC

d_gene: -
v_gene: TRBV24-1
abundance: once
j_gene: TRBJ1-1
CDR3aa: CATSAPENTEAFF
CDR3nt: TGTGCCACCAGTGCGCCAGAGAACACTGAAGCTTTCTTT

d_gene: -
v_gene: TRBV18
abundance: -
j_gene: TRBJ1-1
CDR3aa: CASSQGEHTEAFF
CDR3nt: TGTGCCAGCTCCCAGGGTGAGCACACTGAAGCTTTCTTT

d_gene: -
v_gene: TRBV12-3/TRBV12-4
abundance: -
j_gene: TRBJ2-4
CDR3aa: CASSLIGDKGQYF
CDR3nt: TGTGCCAGCAGCCTTATAGGGGACAAAGGGCAGTACTTC

d_gene: TRBD1
v_gene: TRBV5-5
abundance: -
j_gene: TRBJ1-6
CDR3aa: CASSYRTGAYNSPLHF
CDR3nt: TGTGCCAGCAGCTACCGGACAGGCGCTTATAATTCACCCCTCCACTTT

d_gene: -
v_gene: TRBV5-4
abundance: few
j_gene: TRBJ1-4
CDR3aa: CASSTGPNEKLFF
CDR3nt: TGTGCCAGCAGCACAGGGCCTAATGAAAAACTGTTTTTT

d_gene: -
v_gene: TRBV3-1/TRBV3-2
abundance: -
j_gene: TRBJ1-1
CDR3aa: CASSRPEGNTEAFF
CDR3nt: TGTGCCAGCAGCCGACCCGAGGGGAACACTGAAGCTTTCTTT

d_gene: TRBD2
v_gene: TRBV5-1
abundance: -
j_gene: TRBJ2-5
CDR3aa: CASSYGRGSETQYF
CDR3nt: TGCGCCAGCAGCTACGGGAGGGGGAGTGAGACCCAGTACTTC

d_gene: -
v_gene: TRBV10-3
abundance: -
j_gene: TRBJ1-4
CDR3aa: CAINDGDGEKLFF
CDR3nt: TGTGCCATCAATGACGGGGATGGAGAAAAACTGTTTTTT

d_gene: TRBD1
v_gene: TRBV5-6
abundance: -
j_gene: TRBJ1-6
CDR3aa: CASSLRQGNSPLHF
CDR3nt: TGTGCCAGCAGCTTGCGACAGGGTAACTCACCCCTCCACTTT

d_gene: TRBD1
v_gene: TRBV11-1
abundance: -
j_gene: TRBJ2-7
CDR3aa: CASALMGQSLHEQYF
CDR3nt: TGTGCCAGCGCGCTAATGGGACAGTCGTTACACGAGCAGTACTTC

d_gene: -
v_gene: TRBV10-2
abundance: -
j_gene: TRBJ1-1
CDR3aa: CASSRGGDTEAFF
CDR3nt: TGCGCCAGCAGCAGGGGCGGAGACACTGAAGCTTTCTTT

d_gene: TRBD2
v_gene: TRBV10-3
abundance: -
j_gene: TRBJ2-5
CDR3aa: CAISGVAGGKETQYF
CDR3nt: TGTGCCATTTCGGGGGTAGCGGGGGGGAAAGAGACCCAGTACTTC

d_gene: TRBD2
v_gene: TRBV7-7
abundance: -
j_gene: TRBJ2-3
CDR3aa: CASSSQTSGGADTQYF
CDR3nt: TGTGCTAGCAGCTCCCAGACTAGCGGGGGGGCAGATACGCAGTATTTT

d_gene: TRBD1
v_gene: TRBV9
abundance: -
j_gene: TRBJ1-1
CDR3aa: CASSLGQGFPEAFF
CDR3nt: TGTGCCAGCAGCCTGGGACAGGGGTTTCCTGAAGCTTTCTTT

d_gene: -
v_gene: TRBV2
abundance: once
j_gene: TRBJ1-6
CDR3aa: CASTREPSPLHF
CDR3nt: TGTGCCAGCACACGGGAGCCTTCACCCCTCCACTTT

d_gene: -
v_gene: TRBV2
abundance: -
j_gene: TRBJ1-5
CDR3aa: CASSEGGTPRDQPQHF
CDR3nt: TGTGCCAGCAGTGAAGGCGGGACCCCCCGGGATCAGCCCCAGCATTTT

d_gene: TRBD1
v_gene: TRBV9
abundance: -
j_gene: TRBJ2-1
CDR3aa: CASSVLRDSYNEQFF
CDR3nt: TGTGCCAGCAGCGTCCTCCGGGACAGCTACAATGAGCAGTTCTTC

d_gene: TRBD1
v_gene: TRBV27
abundance: -
j_gene: TRBJ1-2
CDR3aa: CASSVRGQLNYGYTF
CDR3nt: TGTGCCAGCAGTGTCCGGGGACAGCTAAACTATGGCTACACCTTC

d_gene: -
v_gene: TRBV7-2
abundance: -
j_gene: TRBJ1-1
CDR3aa: CASSRAGLRMNTEAFF
CDR3nt: TGTGCCAGCAGCCGGGCGGGTCTGCGCATGAACACTGAAGCTTTCTTT

d_gene: TRBD1
v_gene: TRBV19
abundance: -
j_gene: TRBJ1-1
CDR3aa: CASSIQGVIRSTEAFF
CDR3nt: TGTGCCAGTAGTATCCAGGGGGTGATCCGATCGACTGAAGCTTTCTTT

d_gene: -
v_gene: TRBV3-1/TRBV3-2
abundance: few
j_gene: TRBJ1-1
CDR3aa: CASSQGGNTEAFF
CDR3nt: TGTGCCAGCAGCCAAGGAGGGAACACTGAAGCTTTCTTT

d_gene: TRBD1
v_gene: TRBV9
abundance: -
j_gene: TRBJ2-2
CDR3aa: CASSKGGDSTGELFF
CDR3nt: TGTGCCAGCAGCAAAGGTGGGGACAGCACCGGGGAGCTGTTTTTT

d_gene: TRBD1
v_gene: TRBV9
abundance: -
j_gene: TRBJ1-4
CDR3aa: CASSVGQGRGEKLFF
CDR3nt: TGTGCCAGCAGCGTGGGACAGGGGAGGGGGGAAAAACTGTTTTTT

d_gene: -
v_gene: TRBV3-1/TRBV3-2
abundance: -
j_gene: TRBJ1-1
CDR3aa: CASSPQGSMAEAFF
CDR3nt: TGTGCCAGCAGCCCCCAGGGGTCGATGGCTGAAGCTTTCTTT

d_gene: TRBD1
v_gene: TRBV28
abundance: -
j_gene: TRBJ2-5
CDR3aa: CASSSSRGLAYETQYF
CDR3nt: TGTGCCAGCAGTTCCTCTAGGGGGCTGGCGTACGAGACCCAGTACTTC

d_gene: -
v_gene: TRBV3-1/TRBV3-2
abundance: -
j_gene: TRBJ1-3
CDR3aa: CASSPSRAGNTIYF
CDR3nt: TGTGCCAGCAGCCCGAGCAGGGCTGGAAACACCATATATTTT

d_gene: -
v_gene: TRBV28
abundance: -
j_gene: TRBJ1-5
CDR3aa: CASRGGTPNQPQHF
CDR3nt: TGTGCCAGCAGGGGCGGGACCCCCAATCAGCCCCAGCATTTT

d_gene: -
v_gene: TRBV3-1/TRBV3-2
abundance: once
j_gene: TRBJ1-2
CDR3aa: CASSQSRGGYTF
CDR3nt: TGTGCCAGCAGCCAATCCAGGGGTGGCTACACCTTC

d_gene: -
v_gene: TRBV18
abundance: -
j_gene: TRBJ1-2
CDR3aa: CASSPQRQRLSLNYGYTF
CDR3nt: TGTGCCAGCTCACCACAGAGACAGAGACTTAGTTTGAACTATGGCTACACCTTC

d_gene: TRBD2
v_gene: TRBV4-1
abundance: -
j_gene: TRBJ2-1
CDR3aa: CASSQDGSGGSSYNEQFF
CDR3nt: TGCGCCAGCAGCCAAGATGGCAGCGGGGGGTCTTCCTACAATGAGCAGTTCTTC

d_gene: -
v_gene: TRBV5-1
abundance: -
j_gene: TRBJ1-1
CDR3aa: CASSALNVGGRNTEAFF
CDR3nt: TGCGCCAGCAGCGCCCTCAATGTGGGTGGGCGGAACACTGAAGCTTTCTTT

d_gene: -
v_gene: TRBV5-6
abundance: -
j_gene: TRBJ2-7
CDR3aa: CASSLVGHRSSYEQYF
CDR3nt: TGTGCCAGCAGCTTGGTGGGACACAGGAGCTCCTACGAGCAGTACTTC

d_gene: -
v_gene: TRBV6-1
abundance: -
j_gene: TRBJ1-5
CDR3aa: CASSERWQGGNQPQHF
CDR3nt: TGTGCCAGCAGTGAAAGGTGGCAGGGCGGCAATCAGCCCCAGCATTTT

d_gene: -
v_gene: TRBV19
abundance: -
j_gene: TRBJ1-5
CDR3aa: CASSITGPQPQHF
CDR3nt: TGTGCCAGTAGCATTACAGGGCCTCAGCCCCAGCATTTT